Listed here are 6 T cell receptor beta chains from one sample, sequenced in a study of blood T cell repertoires in COVID-19. Using immunoSEQ multiplex PCR, the repertoire was profiled, and TCRdb retains in-frame clones only, with some absent. This repertoire shows 300,000 to 350,000 clones, approximately 86% found once; its top ten account for roughly 2.1%. Sequencing input: peripheral blood. The receptors shown here come from a man between 18 and 35 years old with active or convalescent COVID-19.

The chain links TRBV9 to TRBJ1-2, with D possibly TRBD1 on 6 matching bases. Germline CDR1 is SGDLS and CDR2 is YYNGEE. V dropped 4 bases and J dropped 8 bases, with 18 bases sitting between them. The CDR3 has 14 amino acids. CDR3 nucleotides: TGTGCCAGCAGCTCTCCCGCGGGGGGCAAGGGCTACACCTTC. The encoded protein is CASSSPAGGKGYTF.

J is TRBJ1-2 and V is TRBV5-1; D is unclear. This CDR3 is 18 amino acids long. Germline V gene data show CDR1 as SGHRS and CDR2 as YFSETQ. V lost 0 bases and J 3 bases, leaving 21 bases between the germline ends. As DNA, the CDR3 is TGCGCCAGCAGCTTGGCCTCTTCCGGAGGCGAGGCAGACTATGGCTACACCTTC. Translating it yields CASSLASSGGEADYGYTF.

The J gene is TRBJ1-2, the V gene TRBV9; D might be TRBD1 (6 bases). Trimming took off 3 bases at V and 2 bases at J, with 26 bases between the two ends. This CDR3 has 19 residues. Looked up from germline, CDR1 is SGDLS and CDR2 is YYNGEE. The CDR3 nucleotides are TGTGCCAGCAGCGAAAGAAAAGGGGGTGCGGTACAAAAAAACTATGGCTACACCTTC. It encodes CASSERKGGAVQKNYGYTF.

This chain connects TRBV7-2 to TRBJ2-7; D not resolved. V shed 1 base and J shed 4 bases, with 8 bases lying between them. The CDR3 runs to 13 residues. Germline V gives CDR1 SGHTA, CDR2 FQGNSA. The CDR3 is CASSLDFRYEQYF. DNA for the CDR3: TGTGCCAGCAGCTTAGATTTCCGGTACGAGCAGTACTTC.

The chain recombines TRBV29-1 with TRBJ1-5; D uncertain. V lost 7 bases, J lost 0 bases, and 10 bases lay in between. CDR3 length equals 13 residues. Germline values: CDR1 SQVTM, CDR2 ANQGSEA. The CDR3 DNA reads TGCAGCGCCATAGTTGATAGCAATCAGCCCCAGCATTTT. Its protein product is CSAIVDSNQPQHF.

V gene TRBV15 combines with J gene TRBJ1-5, with unresolved D. The CDR3 totals 15 residues. The germline V and J ends were trimmed by 0 bases and 9 bases, with 15 bases remaining between them. From germline, CDR1 is LNHNV and CDR2 YYDKDF (reference sequence). CDR3 residues: CATSRDPTGRRPQHF. The DNA of the CDR3 is TGTGCCACCAGCAGAGATCCGACGGGGAGGAGGCCCCAGCATTTT.